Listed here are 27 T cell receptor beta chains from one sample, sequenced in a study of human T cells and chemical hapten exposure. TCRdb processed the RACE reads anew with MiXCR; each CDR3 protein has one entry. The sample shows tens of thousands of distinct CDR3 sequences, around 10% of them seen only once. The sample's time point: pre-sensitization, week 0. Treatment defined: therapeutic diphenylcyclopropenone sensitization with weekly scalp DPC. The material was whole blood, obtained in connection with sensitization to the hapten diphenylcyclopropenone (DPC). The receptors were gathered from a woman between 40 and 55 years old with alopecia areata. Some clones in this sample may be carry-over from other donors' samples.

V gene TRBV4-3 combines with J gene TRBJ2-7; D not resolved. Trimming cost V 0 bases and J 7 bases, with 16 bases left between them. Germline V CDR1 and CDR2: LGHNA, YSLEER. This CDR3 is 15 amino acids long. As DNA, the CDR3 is TGCGCCAGCAGCCAAGATAGGACCCCCCCGTGGGAGCAGTACTTC. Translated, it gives CASSQDRTPPWEQYF.

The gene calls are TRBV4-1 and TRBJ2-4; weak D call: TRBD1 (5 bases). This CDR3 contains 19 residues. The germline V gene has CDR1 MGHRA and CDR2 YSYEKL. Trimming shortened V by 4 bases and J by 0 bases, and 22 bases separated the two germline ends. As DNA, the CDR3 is TGCGCCAGCAGCCGAGTGATACAGGCACCCGCCGTAGCCAAAAACATTCAGTACTTC. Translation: CASSRVIQAPAVAKNIQYF.

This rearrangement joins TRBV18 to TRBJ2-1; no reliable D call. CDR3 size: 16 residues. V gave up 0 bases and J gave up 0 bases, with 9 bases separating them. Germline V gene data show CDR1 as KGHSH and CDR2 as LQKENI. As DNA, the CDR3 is TGTGCCAGCTCACCACCGCCAACGAGCTCCTACAATGAGCAGTTCTTC. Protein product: CASSPPPTSSYNEQFF.

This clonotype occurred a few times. This chain's CDR3 is CASSLVASSYNEQFF. CDR3 nucleotide sequence: TGTGCCAGCAGTTTAGTTGCGAGCTCCTACAATGAGCAGTTCTTC. The chain combines TRBV28 with TRBJ2-1; no clear D gene. The CDR3 is 15 residues long. Per the germline V gene, CDR1 is MDHEN and CDR2 is SYDVKM. V lost 2 bases to trimming and J lost 0 bases, with 8 bases between them. Variable domain in full (rest from reference TRBV28 and TRBJ2-1): DVKVTQSSRYLVKRTGEKVFLECVQDMDHENMFWYRQDPGLGLRLIYFSYDVKMKEKGDIPEGYSVSREKKERFSLILESASTNQTSMYLCASSLVASSYNEQFFGPGTRLTVL.

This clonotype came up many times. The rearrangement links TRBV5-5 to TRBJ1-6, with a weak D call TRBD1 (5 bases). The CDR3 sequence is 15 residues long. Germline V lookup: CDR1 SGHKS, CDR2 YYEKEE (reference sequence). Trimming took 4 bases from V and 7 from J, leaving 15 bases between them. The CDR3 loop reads CASSGTGTVNSPLHF. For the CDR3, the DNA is TGTGCCAGCAGCGGGACCGGGACGGTAAATTCACCCCTCCACTTT.

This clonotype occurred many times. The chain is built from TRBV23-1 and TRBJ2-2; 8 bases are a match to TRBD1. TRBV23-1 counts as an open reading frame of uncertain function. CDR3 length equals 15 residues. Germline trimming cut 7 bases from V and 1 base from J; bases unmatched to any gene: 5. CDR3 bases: TGCGCCAGCATAGGGGGACAGGAGAACACCGGGGAGCTGTTTTTT. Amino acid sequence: CASIGGQENTGELFF.

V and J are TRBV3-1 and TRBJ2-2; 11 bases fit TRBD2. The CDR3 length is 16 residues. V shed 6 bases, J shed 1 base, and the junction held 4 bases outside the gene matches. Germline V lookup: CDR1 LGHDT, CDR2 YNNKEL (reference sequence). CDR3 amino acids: CASSLLAGGNTGELFF. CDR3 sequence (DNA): TGTGCCAGCAGTCTTCTAGCGGGGGGGAACACCGGGGAGCTGTTTTTT.

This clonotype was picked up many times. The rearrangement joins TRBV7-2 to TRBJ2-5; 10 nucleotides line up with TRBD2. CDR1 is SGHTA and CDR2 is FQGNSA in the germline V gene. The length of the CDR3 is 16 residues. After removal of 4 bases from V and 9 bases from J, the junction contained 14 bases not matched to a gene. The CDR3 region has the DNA TGTGCCAGCAGCTCCCGAGCGGGGGGGCCGTTTGGGGCCCAGTACTTC. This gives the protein CASSSRAGGPFGAQYF.

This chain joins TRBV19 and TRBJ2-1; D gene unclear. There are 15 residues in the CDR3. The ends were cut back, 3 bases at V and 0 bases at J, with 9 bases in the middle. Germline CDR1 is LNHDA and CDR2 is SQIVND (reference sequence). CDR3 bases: TGTGCCAGTAGTATGTTGTATAGCTCCTACAATGAGCAGTTCTTC. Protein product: CASSMLYSSYNEQFF.

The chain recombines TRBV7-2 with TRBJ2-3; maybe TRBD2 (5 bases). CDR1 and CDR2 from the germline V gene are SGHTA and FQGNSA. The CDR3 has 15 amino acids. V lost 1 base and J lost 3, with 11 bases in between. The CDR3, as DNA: TGTGCCAGCAGCTTAGTTGTCGGGATGACAGATACGCAGTATTTT. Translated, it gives CASSLVVGMTDTQYF. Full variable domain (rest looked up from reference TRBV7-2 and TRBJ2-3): GAGVSQSPSNKVTEKGKDVELRCDPISGHTALYWYRQSLGQGLEFLIYFQGNSAPDKSGLPSDRFSAERTGGSVSTLTIQRTQQEDSAVYLCASSLVVGMTDTQYFGPGTRLTVL.

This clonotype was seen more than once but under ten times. Written as DNA, the CDR3 is TGTGCCAGCAGTTACGGACTAGCGGCAAACAATGAGCAGTTCTTC. Translation gives CASSYGLAANNEQFF. The rearrangement joins TRBV6-5 to TRBJ2-1; 10 bases align to TRBD2. Germline trimming cut 2 bases from V and 5 bases from J; bases unmatched to any gene: 3. Germline lookup yields CDR1 MNHEY and CDR2 SVGAGI. This CDR3 comprises 15 residues.

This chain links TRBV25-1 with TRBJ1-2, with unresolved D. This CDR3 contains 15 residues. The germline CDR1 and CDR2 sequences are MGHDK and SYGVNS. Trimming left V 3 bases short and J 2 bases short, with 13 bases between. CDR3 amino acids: CASSDGFGENYGYTF. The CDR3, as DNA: TGTGCCAGCAGTGATGGTTTCGGAGAGAACTATGGCTACACCTTC.

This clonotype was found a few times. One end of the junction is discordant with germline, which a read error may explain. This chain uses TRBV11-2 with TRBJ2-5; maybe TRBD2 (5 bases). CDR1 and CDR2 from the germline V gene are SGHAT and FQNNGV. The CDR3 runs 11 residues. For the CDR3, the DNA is TGTGCCAGCAGCTTAGGTCATCGGGGTGACTTC. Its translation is CASSLGHRGDF.

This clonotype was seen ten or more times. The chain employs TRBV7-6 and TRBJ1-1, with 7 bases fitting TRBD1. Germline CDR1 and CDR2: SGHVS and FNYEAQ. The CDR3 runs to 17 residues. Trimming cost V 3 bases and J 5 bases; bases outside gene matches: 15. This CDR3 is CASSFAPPTGRFTEAFF. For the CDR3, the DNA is TGTGCCAGCAGCTTTGCCCCCCCGACAGGGAGGTTTACTGAAGCTTTCTTT.

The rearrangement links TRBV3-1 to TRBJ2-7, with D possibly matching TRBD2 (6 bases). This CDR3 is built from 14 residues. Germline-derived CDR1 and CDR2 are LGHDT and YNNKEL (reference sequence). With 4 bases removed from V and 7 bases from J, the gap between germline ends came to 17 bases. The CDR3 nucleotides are TGTGCCAGCAGCCGCGGGACCCGTTCGAGGGAGCAGTACTTC. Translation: CASSRGTRSREQYF.

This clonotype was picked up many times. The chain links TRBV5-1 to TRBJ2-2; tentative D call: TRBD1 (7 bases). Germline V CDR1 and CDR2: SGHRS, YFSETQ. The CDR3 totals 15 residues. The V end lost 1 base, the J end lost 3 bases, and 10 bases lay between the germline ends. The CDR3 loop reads CASSLSRGDTGELFF. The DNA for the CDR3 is TGCGCCAGCAGCTTGAGCAGGGGGGACACCGGGGAGCTGTTTTTT.

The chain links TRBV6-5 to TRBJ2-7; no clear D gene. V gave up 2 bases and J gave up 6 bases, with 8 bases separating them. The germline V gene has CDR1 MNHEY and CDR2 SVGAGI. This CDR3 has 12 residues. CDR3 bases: TGTGCCAGCAGTTACGGTTGGGGCGAGCAGTACTTC. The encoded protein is CASSYGWGEQYF.

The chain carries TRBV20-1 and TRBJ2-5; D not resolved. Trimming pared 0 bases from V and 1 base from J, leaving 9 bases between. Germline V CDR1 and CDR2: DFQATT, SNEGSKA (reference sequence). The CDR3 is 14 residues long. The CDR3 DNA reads TGCAGTGCTAGAGATTCGCTTCTCCAAGAGACCCAGTACTTC. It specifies CSARDSLLQETQYF.

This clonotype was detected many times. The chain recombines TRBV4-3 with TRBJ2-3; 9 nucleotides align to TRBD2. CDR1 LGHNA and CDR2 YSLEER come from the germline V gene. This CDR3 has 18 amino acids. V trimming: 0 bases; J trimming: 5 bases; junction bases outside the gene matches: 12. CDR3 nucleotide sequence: TGCGCCAGCAGCCAAGATTCTCGCGGGGGGGCTGGTAAAGATACGCAGTATTTT. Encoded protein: CASSQDSRGGAGKDTQYF.

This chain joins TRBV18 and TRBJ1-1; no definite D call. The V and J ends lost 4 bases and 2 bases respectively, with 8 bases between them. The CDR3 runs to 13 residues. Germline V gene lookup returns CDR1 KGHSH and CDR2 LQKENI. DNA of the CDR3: TGTGCCAGCTCACGAGATGTCAACACTGAAGCTTTCTTT. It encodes CASSRDVNTEAFF.

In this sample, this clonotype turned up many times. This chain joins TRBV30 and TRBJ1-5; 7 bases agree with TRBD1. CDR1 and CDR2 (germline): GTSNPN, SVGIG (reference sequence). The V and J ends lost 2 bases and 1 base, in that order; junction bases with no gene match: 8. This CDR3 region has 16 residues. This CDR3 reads CAWSKGGRVSNQPQHF. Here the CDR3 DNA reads TGTGCCTGGAGTAAAGGGGGCAGGGTGAGCAATCAGCCCCAGCATTTT.

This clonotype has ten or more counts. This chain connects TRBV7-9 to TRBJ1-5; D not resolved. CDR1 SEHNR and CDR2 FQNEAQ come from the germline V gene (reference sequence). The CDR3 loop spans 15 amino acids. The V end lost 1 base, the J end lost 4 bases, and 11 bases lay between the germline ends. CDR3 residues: CASSLGPGFNQPQHF. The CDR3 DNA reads TGTGCCAGCAGCTTAGGACCGGGTTTTAATCAGCCCCAGCATTTT.

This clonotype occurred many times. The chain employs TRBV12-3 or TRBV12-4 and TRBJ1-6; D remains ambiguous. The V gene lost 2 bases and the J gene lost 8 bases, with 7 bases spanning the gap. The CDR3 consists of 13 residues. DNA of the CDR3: TGTGCCAGCAGTTTACAGGAATATTCACCCCTCCACTTT. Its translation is CASSLQEYSPLHF.

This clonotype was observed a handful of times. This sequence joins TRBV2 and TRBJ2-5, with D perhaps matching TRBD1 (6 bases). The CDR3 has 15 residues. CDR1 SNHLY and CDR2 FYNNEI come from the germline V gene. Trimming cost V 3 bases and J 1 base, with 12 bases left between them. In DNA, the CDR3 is TGTGCCAGCAGTGATTTCGGCAGGGGCCAAGAGACCCAGTACTTC. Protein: CASSDFGRGQETQYF.

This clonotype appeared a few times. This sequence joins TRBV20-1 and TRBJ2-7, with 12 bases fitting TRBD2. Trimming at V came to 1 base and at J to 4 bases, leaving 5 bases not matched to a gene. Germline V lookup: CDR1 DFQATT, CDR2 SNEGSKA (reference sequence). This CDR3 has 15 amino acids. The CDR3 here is CSARVQTSGGYEQYF. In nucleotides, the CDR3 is TGCAGTGCTAGAGTCCAGACTAGCGGGGGTTACGAGCAGTACTTC.

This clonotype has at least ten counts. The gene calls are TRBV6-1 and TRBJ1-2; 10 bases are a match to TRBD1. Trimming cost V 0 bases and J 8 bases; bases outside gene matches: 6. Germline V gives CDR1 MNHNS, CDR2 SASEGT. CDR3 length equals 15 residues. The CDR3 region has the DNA TGTGCCAGCAGTGAAGCGCTCGGACAGGGGGAAGGCTACACCTTC. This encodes CASSEALGQGEGYTF.

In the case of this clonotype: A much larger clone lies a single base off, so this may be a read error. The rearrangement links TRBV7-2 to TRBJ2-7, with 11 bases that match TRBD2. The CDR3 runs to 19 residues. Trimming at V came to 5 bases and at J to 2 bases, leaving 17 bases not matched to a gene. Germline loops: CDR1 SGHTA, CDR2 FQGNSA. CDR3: CASSRRSSGGIETPYEQYF. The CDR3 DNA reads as TGTGCCAGCAGCAGACGATCTAGCGGGGGGATCGAAACCCCCTACGAGCAGTACTTC. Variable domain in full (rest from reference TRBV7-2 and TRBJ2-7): GAGVSQSPSNKVTEKGKDVELRCDPISGHTALYWYRQSLGQGLEFLIYFQGNSAPDKSGLPSDRFSAERTGGSVSTLTIQRTQQEDSAVYLCASSRRSSGGIETPYEQYFGPGTRLTVT.